This record concerns one T cell receptor (beta chain) sequence. What it binds is unknown. This record comes from a study of T cells after posttransplantation cyclophosphamide. Study-level points and caveats: Donor CD8+ memory clones often dominated recipient blood repertoires at later times. Recipient CMV seropositivity and CMV reactivation strongly tracked TRB clonality.

Germline V gene data show CDR1 as SGDLS and CDR2 as YYNGEE. With 0 bases clipped from V and 4 bases from J, the junction kept 3 bases outside the gene matches. CDR3 length: 14 amino acids. Data came from immunoSEQ multiplex PCR; TCRdb stores just in-frame clones and leaves some out. The repertoire consists of approximately 32,000 clones, with roughly 90% occurring once and the leading ten covering more than 13%. Input material: PBMCs. The receptor was derived from a woman in her thirties or forties with a blood cancer, CMV-positive, and with a related stem cell donor. The V and J genes are TRBV9 and TRBJ2-7; 8 bases align to TRBD2. CDR3 nucleotides: TGTGCCAGCAGCGTAGCGGGGGGGGTTTACGAGCAGTACTTC. It specifies CASSVAGGVYEQYF.